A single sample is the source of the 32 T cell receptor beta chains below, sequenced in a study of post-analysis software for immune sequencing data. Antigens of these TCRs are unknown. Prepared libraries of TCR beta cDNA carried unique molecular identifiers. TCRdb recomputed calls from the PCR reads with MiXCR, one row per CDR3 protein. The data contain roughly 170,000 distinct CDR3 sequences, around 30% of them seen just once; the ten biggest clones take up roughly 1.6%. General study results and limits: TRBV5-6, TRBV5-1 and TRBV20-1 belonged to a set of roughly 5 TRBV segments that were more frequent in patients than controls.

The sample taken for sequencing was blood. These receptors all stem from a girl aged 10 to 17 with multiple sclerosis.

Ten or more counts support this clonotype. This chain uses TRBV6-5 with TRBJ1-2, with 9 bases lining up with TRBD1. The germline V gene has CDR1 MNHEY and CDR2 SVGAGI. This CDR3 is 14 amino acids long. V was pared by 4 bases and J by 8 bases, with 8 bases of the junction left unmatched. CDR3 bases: TGTGCCAGCAGTTCACAGGGGGCGCGTCGAGGCTACACCTTC. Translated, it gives CASSSQGARRGYTF.

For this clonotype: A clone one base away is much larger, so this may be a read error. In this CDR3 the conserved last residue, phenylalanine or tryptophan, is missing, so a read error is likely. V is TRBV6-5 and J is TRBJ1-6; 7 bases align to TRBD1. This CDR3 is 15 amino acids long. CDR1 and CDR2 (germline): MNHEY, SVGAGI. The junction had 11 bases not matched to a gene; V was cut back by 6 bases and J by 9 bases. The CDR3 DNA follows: TGTGCCAGCAGCCTCGGACAGGAGCGTAGTTCACCCCTCCACTGT. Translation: CASSLGQERSSPLHC.

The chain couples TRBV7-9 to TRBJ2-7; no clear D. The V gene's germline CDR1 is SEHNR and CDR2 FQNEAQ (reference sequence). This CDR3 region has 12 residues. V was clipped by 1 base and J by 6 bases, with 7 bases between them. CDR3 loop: CASSLEGLEQYF. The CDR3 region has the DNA TGTGCCAGCAGCTTAGAGGGTCTCGAGCAGTACTTC.

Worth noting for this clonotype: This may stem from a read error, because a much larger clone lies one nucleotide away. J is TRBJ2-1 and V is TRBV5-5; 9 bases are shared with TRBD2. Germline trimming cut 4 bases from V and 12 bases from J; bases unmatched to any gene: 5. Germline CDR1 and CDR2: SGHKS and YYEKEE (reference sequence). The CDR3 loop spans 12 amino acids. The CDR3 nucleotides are TGTGCCAGCAGCCTCATACTAGCGGGGCAGTTCTTC. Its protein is CASSLILAGQFF.

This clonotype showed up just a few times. CDR3 coding DNA: TGTGCCAGCAGCTCCGAGGGGGCTGAAGCTTTCTTT. It yields the protein CASSSEGAEAFF. The chain recombines TRBV4-2 with TRBJ1-1; perhaps TRBD1 as D (6 bases). Germline values: CDR1 LGHNA, CDR2 YNFKEQ. The germline V and J ends were trimmed by 5 bases and 6 bases, with 10 bases remaining between them. The CDR3 totals 12 residues.

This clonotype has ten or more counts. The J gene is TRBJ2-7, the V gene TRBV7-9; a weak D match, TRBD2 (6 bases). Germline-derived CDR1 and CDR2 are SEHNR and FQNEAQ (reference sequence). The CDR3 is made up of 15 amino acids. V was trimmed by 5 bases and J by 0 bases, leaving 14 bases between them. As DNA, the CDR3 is TGTGCCAGCAGCCCGTCCGGGGGAAGCTCCTACGAGCAGTACTTC. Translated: CASSPSGGSSYEQYF.

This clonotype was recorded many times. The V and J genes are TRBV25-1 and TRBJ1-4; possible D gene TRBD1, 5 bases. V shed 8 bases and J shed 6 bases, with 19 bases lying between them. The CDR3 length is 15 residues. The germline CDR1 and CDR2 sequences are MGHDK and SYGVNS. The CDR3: CASEPVGAAHEKLFF. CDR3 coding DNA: TGTGCCAGCGAACCTGTTGGGGCAGCCCATGAAAAACTGTTTTTT.

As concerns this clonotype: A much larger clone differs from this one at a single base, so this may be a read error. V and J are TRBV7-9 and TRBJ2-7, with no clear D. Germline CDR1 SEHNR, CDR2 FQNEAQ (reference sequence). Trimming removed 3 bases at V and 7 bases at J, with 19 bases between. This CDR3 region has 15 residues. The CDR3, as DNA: TGTGCCAGCAGCTTTAACCGGAACACCTACAATGAGCAGTACTTC. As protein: CASSFNRNTYNEQYF.

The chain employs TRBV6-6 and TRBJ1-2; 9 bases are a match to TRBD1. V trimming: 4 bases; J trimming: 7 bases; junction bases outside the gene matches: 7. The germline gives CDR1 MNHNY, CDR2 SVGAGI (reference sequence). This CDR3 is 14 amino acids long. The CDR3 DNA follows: TGTGCCAGCAGTTCACCCGGGACAGGGACTGGCTACACCTTC. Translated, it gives CASSSPGTGTGYTF.

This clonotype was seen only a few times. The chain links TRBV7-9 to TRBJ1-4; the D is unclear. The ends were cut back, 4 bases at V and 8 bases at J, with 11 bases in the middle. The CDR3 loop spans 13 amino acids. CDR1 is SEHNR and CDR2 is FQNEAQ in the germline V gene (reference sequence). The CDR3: CASSSPFGEKLFF. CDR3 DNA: TGTGCCAGCAGCTCCCCCTTCGGCGAAAAACTGTTTTTT.

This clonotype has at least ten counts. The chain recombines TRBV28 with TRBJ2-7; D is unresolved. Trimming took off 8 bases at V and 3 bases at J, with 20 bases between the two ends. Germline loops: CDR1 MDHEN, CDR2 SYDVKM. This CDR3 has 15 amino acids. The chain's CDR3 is CASSGDDGAVYEQYF. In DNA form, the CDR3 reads TGTGCCAGCTCTGGAGACGACGGTGCGGTCTACGAGCAGTACTTC. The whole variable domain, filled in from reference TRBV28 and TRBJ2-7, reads DVKVTQSSRYLVKRTGEKVFLECVQDMDHENMFWYRQDPGLGLRLIYFSYDVKMKEKGDIPEGYSVSREKKERFSLILESASTNQTSMYLCASSGDDGAVYEQYFGPGTRLTVT.

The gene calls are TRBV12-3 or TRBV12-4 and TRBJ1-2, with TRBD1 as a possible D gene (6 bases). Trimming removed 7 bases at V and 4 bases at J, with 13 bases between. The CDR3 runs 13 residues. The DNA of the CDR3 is TGTGCCAGCAAGGCAGGGGCGGGCTATGGCTACACCTTC. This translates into CASKAGAGYGYTF.

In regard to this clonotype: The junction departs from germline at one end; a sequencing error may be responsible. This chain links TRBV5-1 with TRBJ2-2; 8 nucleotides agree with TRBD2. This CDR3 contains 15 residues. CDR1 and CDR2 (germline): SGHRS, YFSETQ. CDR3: CAGSGSGGATGELFF. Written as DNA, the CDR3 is TGCGCCGGCAGCGGGTCGGGAGGGGCGACCGGGGAGCTGTTTTTT.

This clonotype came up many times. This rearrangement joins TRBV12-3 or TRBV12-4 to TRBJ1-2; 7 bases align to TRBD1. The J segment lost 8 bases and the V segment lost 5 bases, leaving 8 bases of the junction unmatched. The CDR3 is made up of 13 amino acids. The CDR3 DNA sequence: TGTGCCAGCAGTCAATACGGACAGGCAGGCTACACCTTC. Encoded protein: CASSQYGQAGYTF.

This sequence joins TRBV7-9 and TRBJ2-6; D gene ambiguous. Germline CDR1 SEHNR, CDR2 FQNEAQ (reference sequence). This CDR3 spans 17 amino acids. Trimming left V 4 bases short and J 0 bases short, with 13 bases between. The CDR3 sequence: CASSSTPPNSGANVLTF. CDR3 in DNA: TGTGCCAGCAGCTCCACCCCTCCGAACTCTGGGGCCAACGTCCTGACTTTC.

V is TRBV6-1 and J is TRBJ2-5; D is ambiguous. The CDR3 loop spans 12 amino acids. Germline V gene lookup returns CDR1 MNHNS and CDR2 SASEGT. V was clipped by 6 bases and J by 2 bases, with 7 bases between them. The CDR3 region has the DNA TGTGCCAGCAGGCCGGTACAAGAGACCCAGTACTTC. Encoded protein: CASRPVQETQYF.

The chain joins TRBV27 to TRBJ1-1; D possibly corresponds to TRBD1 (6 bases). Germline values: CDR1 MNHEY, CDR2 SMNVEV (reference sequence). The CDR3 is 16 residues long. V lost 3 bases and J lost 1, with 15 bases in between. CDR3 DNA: TGTGCCAGCAGTTTCTACAATGACAGGAAGAACACTGAAGCTTTCTTT. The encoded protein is CASSFYNDRKNTEAFF.

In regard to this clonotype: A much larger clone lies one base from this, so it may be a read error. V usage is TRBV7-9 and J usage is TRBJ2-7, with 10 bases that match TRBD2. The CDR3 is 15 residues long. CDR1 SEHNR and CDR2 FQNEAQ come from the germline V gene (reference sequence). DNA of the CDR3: TGTGCCGGCAGCTCCTTGAGCGGGAGGGCCTACGAGCAGTACTTC. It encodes CAGSSLSGRAYEQYF. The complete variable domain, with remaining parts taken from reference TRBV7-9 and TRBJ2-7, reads DTGVSQNPRHKITKRGQNVTFRCDPISEHNRLYWYRQTLGQGPEFLTYFQNEAQLEKSRLLSDRFSAERPKGSFSTLEIQRTEQGDSAMYLCAGSSLSGRAYEQYFGPGTRLTVT.

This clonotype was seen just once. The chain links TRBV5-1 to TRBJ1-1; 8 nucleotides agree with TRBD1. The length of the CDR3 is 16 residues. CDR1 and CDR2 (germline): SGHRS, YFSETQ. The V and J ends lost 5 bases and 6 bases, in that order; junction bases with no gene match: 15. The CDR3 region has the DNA TGCGCCAGCAGACCCACCGGACAGGGTGTTTTAGCTGAAGCTTTCTTT. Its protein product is CASRPTGQGVLAEAFF. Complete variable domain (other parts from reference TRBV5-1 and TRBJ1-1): KAGVTQTPRYLIKTRGQQVTLSCSPISGHRSVSWYQQTPGQGLQFLFEYFSETQRNKGNFPGRFSGRQFSNSRSEMNVSTLELGDSALYLCASRPTGQGVLAEAFFGQGTRLTVV.

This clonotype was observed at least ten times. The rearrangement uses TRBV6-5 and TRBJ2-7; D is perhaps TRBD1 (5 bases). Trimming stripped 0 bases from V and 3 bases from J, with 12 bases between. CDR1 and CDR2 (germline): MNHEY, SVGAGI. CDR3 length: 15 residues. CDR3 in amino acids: CASSYSPRTLYEQYF. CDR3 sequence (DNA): TGTGCCAGCAGTTACTCACCCCGGACACTCTACGAGCAGTACTTC.

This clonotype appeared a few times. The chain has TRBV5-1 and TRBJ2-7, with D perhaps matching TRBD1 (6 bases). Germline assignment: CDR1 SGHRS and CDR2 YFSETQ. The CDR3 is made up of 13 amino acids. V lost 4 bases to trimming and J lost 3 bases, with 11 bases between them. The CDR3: CASSAGELYEQYF. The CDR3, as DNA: TGCGCCAGCAGCGCAGGGGAACTCTACGAGCAGTACTTC.

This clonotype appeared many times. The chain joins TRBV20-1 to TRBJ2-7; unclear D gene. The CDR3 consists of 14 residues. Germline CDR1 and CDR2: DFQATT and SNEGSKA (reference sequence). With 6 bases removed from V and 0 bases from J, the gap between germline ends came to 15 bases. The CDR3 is CSAQADGFSYEQYF. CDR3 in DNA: TGCAGTGCCCAGGCGGATGGTTTCTCCTACGAGCAGTACTTC.

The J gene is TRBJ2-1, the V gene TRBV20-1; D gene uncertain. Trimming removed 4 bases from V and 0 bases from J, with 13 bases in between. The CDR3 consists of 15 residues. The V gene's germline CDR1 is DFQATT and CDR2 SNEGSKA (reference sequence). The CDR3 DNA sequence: TGCAGTGCTATGGCTTACTGGAGCTCCTACAATGAGCAGTTCTTC. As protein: CSAMAYWSSYNEQFF.

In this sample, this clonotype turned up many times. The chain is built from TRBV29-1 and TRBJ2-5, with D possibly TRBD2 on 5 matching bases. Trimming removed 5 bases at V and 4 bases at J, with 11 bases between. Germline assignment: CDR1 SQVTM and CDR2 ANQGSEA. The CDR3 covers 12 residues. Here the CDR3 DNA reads TGCAGCGTTAATCTAGCCGGAGAGACCCAGTACTTC. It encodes CSVNLAGETQYF.

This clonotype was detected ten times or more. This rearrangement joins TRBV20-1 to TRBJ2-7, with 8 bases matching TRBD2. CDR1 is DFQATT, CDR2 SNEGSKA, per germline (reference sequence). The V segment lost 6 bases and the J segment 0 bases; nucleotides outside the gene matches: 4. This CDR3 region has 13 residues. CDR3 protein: CSAPTSGSYEQYF. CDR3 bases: TGCAGTGCCCCTACTAGCGGCTCCTACGAGCAGTACTTC.

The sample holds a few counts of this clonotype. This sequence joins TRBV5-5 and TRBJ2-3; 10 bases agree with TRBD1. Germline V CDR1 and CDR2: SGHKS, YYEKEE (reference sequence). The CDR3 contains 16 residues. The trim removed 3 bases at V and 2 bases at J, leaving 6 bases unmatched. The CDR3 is CASSSRTGGDTDTQYF. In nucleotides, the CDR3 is TGTGCCAGCAGCTCAAGGACAGGGGGGGACACAGATACGCAGTATTTT.

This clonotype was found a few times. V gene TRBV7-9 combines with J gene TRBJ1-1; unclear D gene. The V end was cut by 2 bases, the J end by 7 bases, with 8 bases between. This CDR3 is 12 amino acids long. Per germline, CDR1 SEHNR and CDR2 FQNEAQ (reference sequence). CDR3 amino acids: CASSLSRDEAFF. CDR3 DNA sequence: TGTGCCAGCAGCTTAAGTAGGGATGAAGCTTTCTTT.

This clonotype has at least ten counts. The CDR3 region is CASSGHLGSNQPQHF. The CDR3 DNA reads TGTGCCAGCAGCGGCCACCTGGGTAGCAATCAGCCCCAGCATTTT. The chain combines TRBV7-3 with TRBJ1-5; no clear D gene. Germline CDR1 and CDR2: SGHTA and FQGTGA. The CDR3 spans 15 residues. Trimming pared 5 bases from V and 0 bases from J, leaving 11 bases between.

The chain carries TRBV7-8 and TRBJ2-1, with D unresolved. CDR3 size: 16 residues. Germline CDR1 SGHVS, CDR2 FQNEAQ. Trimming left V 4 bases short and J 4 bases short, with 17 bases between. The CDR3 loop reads CASSSTLRSRYNEQFF. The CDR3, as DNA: TGTGCCAGCAGCTCCACACTTCGATCCCGATACAATGAGCAGTTCTTC.

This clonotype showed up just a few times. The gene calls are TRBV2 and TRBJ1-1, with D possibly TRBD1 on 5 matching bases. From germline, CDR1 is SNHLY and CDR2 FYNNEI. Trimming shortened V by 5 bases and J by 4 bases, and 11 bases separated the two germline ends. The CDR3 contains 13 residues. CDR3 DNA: TGTGCCAGCAGTCAAGACAGATCCACTGAAGCTTTCTTT. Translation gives CASSQDRSTEAFF.

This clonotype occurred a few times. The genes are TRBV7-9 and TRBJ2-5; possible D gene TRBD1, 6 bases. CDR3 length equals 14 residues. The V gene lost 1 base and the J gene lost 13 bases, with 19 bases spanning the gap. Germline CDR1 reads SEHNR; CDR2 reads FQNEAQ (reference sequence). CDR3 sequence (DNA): TGTGCCAGCAGCTTAGGAACAGGGCCAGGCGAGCGGTACTTC. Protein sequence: CASSLGTGPGERYF.

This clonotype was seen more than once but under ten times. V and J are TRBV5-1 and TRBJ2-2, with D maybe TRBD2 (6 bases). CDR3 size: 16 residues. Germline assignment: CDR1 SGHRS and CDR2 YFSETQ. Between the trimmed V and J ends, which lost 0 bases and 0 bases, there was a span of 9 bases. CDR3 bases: TGCGCCAGCAGCTTGGCGGGCGGGGCGAACACCGGGGAGCTGTTTTTT. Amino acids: CASSLAGGANTGELFF.